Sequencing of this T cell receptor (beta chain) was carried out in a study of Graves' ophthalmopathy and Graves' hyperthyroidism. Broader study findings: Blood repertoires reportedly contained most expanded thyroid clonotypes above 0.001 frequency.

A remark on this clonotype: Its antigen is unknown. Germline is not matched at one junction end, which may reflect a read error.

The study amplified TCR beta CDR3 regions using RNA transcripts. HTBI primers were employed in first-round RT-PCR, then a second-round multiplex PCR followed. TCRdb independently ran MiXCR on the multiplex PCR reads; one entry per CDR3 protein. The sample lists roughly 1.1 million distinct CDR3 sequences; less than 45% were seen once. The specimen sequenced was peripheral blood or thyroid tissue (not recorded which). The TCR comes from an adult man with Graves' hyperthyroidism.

The chain's CDR3 is CSVVEDRQVPF. Written as DNA, the CDR3 is TGCAGCGTTGTGGAGGATCGACAGGTACCTTTC. The rearrangement links TRBV29-1 to TRBJ2-6; maybe TRBD1 (6 bases). Germline CDR1 SQVTM, CDR2 ANQGSEA. This CDR3 comprises 11 residues. The variable domain in full, completed from reference TRBV29-1 and TRBJ2-6, reads SAVISQKPSRDICQRGTSLTIQCQVDSQVTMMFWYRQQPGQSLTLIATANQGSEATYESGFVIDKFPISRPNLTFSTLTVSNMSPEDSSIYLCSVVEDRQVPFGAGSRLTVL.